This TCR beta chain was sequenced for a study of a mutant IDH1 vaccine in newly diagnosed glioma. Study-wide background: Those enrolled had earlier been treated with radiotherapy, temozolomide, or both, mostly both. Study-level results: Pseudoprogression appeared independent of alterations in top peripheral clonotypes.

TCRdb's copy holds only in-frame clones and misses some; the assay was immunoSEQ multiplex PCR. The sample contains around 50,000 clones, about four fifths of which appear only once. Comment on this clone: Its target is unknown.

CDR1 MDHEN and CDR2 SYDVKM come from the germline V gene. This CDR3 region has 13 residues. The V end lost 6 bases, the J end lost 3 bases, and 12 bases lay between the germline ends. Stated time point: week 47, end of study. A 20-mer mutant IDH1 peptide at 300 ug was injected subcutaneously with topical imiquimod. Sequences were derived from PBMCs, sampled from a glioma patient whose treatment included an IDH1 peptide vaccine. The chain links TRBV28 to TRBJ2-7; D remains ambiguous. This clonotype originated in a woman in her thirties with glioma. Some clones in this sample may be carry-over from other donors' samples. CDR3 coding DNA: TGTGCCAGCAGCCCCGGGTATCTCTACGAGCAGTACTTC. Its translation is CASSPGYLYEQYF. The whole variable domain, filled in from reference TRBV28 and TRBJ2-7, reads DVKVTQSSRYLVKRTGEKVFLECVQDMDHENMFWYRQDPGLGLRLIYFSYDVKMKEKGDIPEGYSVSREKKERFSLILESASTNQTSMYLCASSPGYLYEQYFGPGTRLTVT.